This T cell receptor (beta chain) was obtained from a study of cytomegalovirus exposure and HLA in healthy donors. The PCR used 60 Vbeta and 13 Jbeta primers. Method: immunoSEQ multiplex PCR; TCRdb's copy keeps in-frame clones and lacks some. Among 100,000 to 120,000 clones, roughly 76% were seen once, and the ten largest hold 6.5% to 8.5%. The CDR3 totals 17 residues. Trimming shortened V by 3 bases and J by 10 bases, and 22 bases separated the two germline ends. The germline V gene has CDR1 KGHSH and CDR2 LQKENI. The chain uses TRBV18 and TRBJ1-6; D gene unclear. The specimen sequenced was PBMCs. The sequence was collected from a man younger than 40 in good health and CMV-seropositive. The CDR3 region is CASSPAASLLRGSPLHF. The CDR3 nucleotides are TGTGCCAGCTCACCCGCCGCCTCCCTATTAAGAGGGTCACCCCTCCACTTT.